This is a list of T cell receptor beta chains from one sample in a study of PD-L1 blockade in urothelial cancer. Profiled with immunoSEQ multiplex PCR; TCRdb holds only in-frame clones, not every one. The data contain more than 35,000 clones, 75% to 95% of them singletons. This sample comprised PBMCs, obtained around atezolizumab (anti-PD-L1) treatment. The receptors shown here come from a man in his 70s with urothelial cancer. The CDR3 runs from the conserved cysteine through the conserved F or W. The D gene is left open where the match is weak. A clone size is listed for some rows: how often the clone was seen (once, few, many), or a class if it is expanded.

>-|TRBD1|TRBJ2-1|TRBV28
CASSLGDSATYNEQFF
TGTGCCAGCAGTTTAGGGGACAGTGCGACCTACAATGAGCAGTTCTTC
>-|-|TRBJ2-1|TRBV4-1
CASSQDGTPNNEQFF
TGCGCCAGCAGCCAAGATGGGACACCGAACAATGAGCAGTTCTTC
>-|TRBD1|TRBJ2-3|TRBV10-1
CASSSGQGGSDTQYF
TGCGCCAGCAGTTCCGGACAGGGTGGGTCAGATACGCAGTATTTT
>-|-|TRBJ2-3|TRBV10-3
CAISENRGESTDTQYF
TGTGCCATCAGTGAGAATAGAGGAGAGAGCACAGATACGCAGTATTTT
>-|-|TRBJ1-5|TRBV25-1
CASSESWSQPQHF
TGTGCCAGCAGTGAATCCTGGAGCCAGCCCCAGCATTTT
>-|TRBD1|TRBJ1-1|TRBV7-2
CASSLEQGSTEAFF
TGTGCCAGCAGCTTAGAACAGGGGAGCACTGAAGCTTTCTTT
>-|TRBD1|TRBJ1-1|TRBV11-1
CASSSTGASTEAFF
TGTGCCAGCAGCTCTACAGGGGCTAGCACTGAAGCTTTCTTT
>-|-|TRBJ2-3|TRBV4-1
CASSLGVTQYF
TGCGCCAGCAGCCTGGGAGTTACGCAGTATTTT
>-|-|TRBJ1-2|TRBV6-4
CASSSGYTF
TGTGCCAGCTCCTCTGGCTACACCTTC
>-|-|TRBJ2-7|TRBV18
CASSPLAAYEQYF
TGTGCCAGCTCACCATTAGCGGCCTACGAGCAGTACTTC
>once|TRBD1|TRBJ1-4|TRBV7-8
CASSGTGTGFEKLFF
TGTGCCAGCAGCGGAACCGGGACAGGGTTTGAAAAACTGTTTTTT
>-|-|TRBJ2-7|TRBV28
CASTLRVDRRSSYEQYF
TGTGCCAGCACTCTCAGGGTGGACAGACGAAGCTCCTACGAGCAGTACTTC
>-|TRBD1|TRBJ1-5|TRBV28
CASSLQGGSNQPQHF
TGTGCCAGCAGTTTGCAGGGGGGTAGCAATCAGCCCCAGCATTTT
>-|-|TRBJ2-3|TRBV5-1
CASSLEGATDTQYF
TGCGCCAGCAGCTTGGAAGGGGCCACAGATACGCAGTATTTT
>-|TRBD2|TRBJ2-6|TRBV10-3
CAISTGTMSAGANVLTF
TGTGCCATCAGCACCGGGACTATGTCTGCTGGGGCCAACGTCCTGACTTTC
>-|TRBD2|TRBJ2-3|TRBV4-1
CASSQGTSGRRRTDTQYF
TGCGCCAGCAGCCAAGGGACTAGCGGGAGGAGGCGCACAGATACGCAGTATTTT
>-|-|TRBJ2-3|TRBV28
CASSGPGHSDTQYF
TGTGCCAGCAGTGGCCCGGGACACTCAGATACGCAGTATTTT
>-|-|TRBJ2-1|TRBV28
CASSFGTYEGNEQFF
TGTGCCAGCAGTTTCGGGACATATGAGGGGAATGAGCAGTTCTTC
>few|-|TRBJ2-3|TRBV5-1
CASSLADSGTDTQYF
TGCGCCAGCAGTCTGGCGGATAGCGGCACAGATACGCAGTATTTT
>-|TRBD2|TRBJ2-1|TRBV28
CASSFGGRGGSEQFF
TGTGCCAGCAGTTTTGGCGGGAGGGGAGGTAGTGAGCAGTTCTTC
>-|TRBD2|TRBJ2-3|TRBV27
CASSLGLATDTQYF
TGTGCCAGCAGCCTGGGACTAGCCACAGATACGCAGTATTTT
>-|-|TRBJ2-2|TRBV21-1
CASSSGLAVTNTGELFF
TGTGCCAGCAGCTCGGGACTAGCGGTTACCAACACCGGGGAGCTGTTTTTT
>-|TRBD2|TRBJ2-3|TRBV18
CASSPKTSGRVDTQYF
TGTGCCAGCTCACCAAAGACTAGCGGGAGAGTCGATACGCAGTATTTT
>-|TRBD2|TRBJ2-7|TRBV29-1
CSVAFLGGDEQYF
TGCAGCGTTGCCTTTTTGGGGGGGGACGAGCAGTACTTC
>-|TRBD2|TRBJ2-5|TRBV18
CASSPRLAAKETQYF
TGTGCCAGCTCACCACGACTAGCAGCCAAAGAGACCCAGTACTTC
>-|-|TRBJ1-5|TRBV15
CATSRGDIVSNQPQHF
TGTGCCACCAGCAGAGGGGACATAGTTAGCAATCAGCCCCAGCATTTT
>-|TRBD1|TRBJ2-2|TRBV30
CARTGQGLTGELFF
TGTGCTAGGACGGGACAGGGATTGACCGGGGAGCTGTTTTTT
>-|TRBD1|TRBJ2-7|TRBV5-1
CASSSAGTGAEEQYF
TGCGCCAGCAGCTCCGCCGGGACAGGGGCGGAAGAGCAGTACTTC
>-|TRBD2|TRBJ2-2|TRBV19
CASTGGRAFLFPGELFF
TGTGCCAGTACGGGCGGGAGGGCCTTCTTATTCCCCGGGGAGCTGTTTTTT
>-|TRBD2|TRBJ2-1|TRBV6-6
CASSSFGTSGSNEQFF
TGTGCCAGCAGTTCCTTCGGGACTAGCGGGAGCAATGAGCAGTTCTTC
>once|-|TRBJ2-2|TRBV9
CASSVLESAGELFF
TGTGCCAGCAGCGTACTAGAGAGCGCCGGGGAGCTGTTTTTT
>-|-|TRBJ1-5|TRBV7-8
CASSLVGRGKNQPQHF
TGTGCCAGCAGCTTAGTCGGTAGGGGGAAAAATCAGCCCCAGCATTTT
>-|TRBD2|TRBJ2-2|TRBV9
CASSVTSGRADPGELFF
TGTGCCAGCAGCGTGACTAGCGGGAGGGCCGATCCCGGGGAGCTGTTTTTT
>few|-|TRBJ2-6|TRBV1
CTSRPGQGDSSGANVLTF
TGCACCAGCAGGCCTGGGCAGGGGGACTCCTCTGGGGCCAACGTCCTGACTTTC